The 8 T cell receptor beta chains presented below share a single source sample, sequenced in a study of blood T cell repertoires in COVID-19. The protocol was immunoSEQ multiplex PCR, while the TCRdb copy is restricted to in-frame clones and leaves out a portion. The sample records roughly 140,000 clones, around four fifths being singletons. The sequenced sample consisted of PBMCs or T cells enriched from blood (not recorded which). Every receptor here comes from a woman aged 40 to 50 who had recovered from COVID-19.

This clone turned up a few times. The chain combines TRBV7-8 with TRBJ2-5; TRBD2 matches 8 bases. CDR1 is SGHVS and CDR2 is FQNEAQ in the germline V gene. J gave up 2 bases and V 5 bases, and 7 bases lay outside the gene matches. This CDR3 spans 15 amino acids. The CDR3 spells CASSPTSGVQETQYF. CDR3 in DNA: TGTGCCAGCAGCCCAACTAGCGGAGTACAAGAGACCCAGTACTTC.

The CDR3 nucleotides are TGTGCCAGCAGCCCAACCCGACAGGGTGCCGGGGAGCTGTTTTTT. This codes for CASSPTRQGAGELFF. The chain recombines TRBV9 with TRBJ2-2; TRBD1 aligns across 7 bases. Per germline, CDR1 SGDLS and CDR2 YYNGEE. V dropped 4 bases and J dropped 6; count of bases not matched to a gene: 9. The CDR3 has 15 residues.

This clone was counted at least ten times. The chain is built from TRBV6-4 and TRBJ2-1; weak D call: TRBD2 (7 bases). With 6 bases removed from V and 6 bases from J, the gap between germline ends came to 18 bases. This CDR3 is 15 amino acids long. CDR1 is MRHNA, CDR2 SNTAGT, per germline. DNA for the CDR3: TGTGCCAGCAGCGCCAGCGCGGGGGCTTCCAATGAGCAGTTCTTC. The encoded protein is CASSASAGASNEQFF.

This chain links TRBV9 with TRBJ2-5; 11 nucleotides match TRBD2. CDR3 length: 16 amino acids. Per the germline V gene, CDR1 is SGDLS and CDR2 is YYNGEE. The ends lost 3 bases at V and 3 bases at J; junction bases unmatched: 7. This CDR3 is CASSGYGTSGEETQYF. CDR3 bases: TGTGCCAGCAGCGGATACGGGACTAGCGGAGAAGAGACCCAGTACTTC.

This clone showed up just once. The chain joins TRBV18 to TRBJ1-1; D not resolved. The V end was cut by 1 base, the J end by 4 bases, with 13 bases between. The CDR3 extends over 15 amino acids. Germline CDR1 is KGHSH and CDR2 is LQKENI. The CDR3 DNA is TGTGCCAGCTCACCACTCGGCGGGCGAGGCACTGAAGCTTTCTTT. Its protein is CASSPLGGRGTEAFF.

The V and J genes are TRBV21-1 and TRBJ1-4. TRBV21-1 is reported as a pseudogene. This CDR3 is built from 14 residues. The chain's CDR3 is CASSKAGEVEKLFF. Written as DNA, the CDR3 is TGTGCCAGCAGCAAAGCAGGGGAGGTTGAAAAACTGTTTTTT.

The rearrangement uses TRBV7-8 and TRBJ2-7; TRBD1 might be the D (5 bases). The CDR3 consists of 15 residues. V was cut by 4 bases and J by 4 bases, with 17 bases left in between. Germline CDR1 SGHVS, CDR2 FQNEAQ. The CDR3 sequence: CASSSRGPSLYEQYF. CDR3 in DNA: TGTGCCAGCAGCTCTAGGGGCCCCTCGCTATACGAGCAGTACTTC.

This clone was found a few times. The genes are TRBV9 and TRBJ2-7, with no clear D. Per germline, CDR1 SGDLS and CDR2 YYNGEE. The CDR3 length is 15 residues. V was trimmed by 4 bases and J by 6 bases, leaving 20 bases between them. CDR3 sequence (DNA): TGTGCCAGCAGCCCCAGCACGGTCCCGAGCGCCGAGCAGTACTTC. It encodes CASSPSTVPSAEQYF.